One T cell receptor beta chain is described in this entry. J was trimmed by 3 bases and V by 3 bases; bases with no gene match: 3. Per germline, CDR1 SGHTA and CDR2 FQGNSA. The length of the CDR3 is 14 residues. The data belong to a study of blood T cell repertoires in COVID-19. The method was immunoSEQ multiplex PCR; TCRdb's version includes in-frame clones alone and lacks a portion of them. The table includes roughly 250,000 clones, roughly four fifths detected once. The sequencing sample was made of peripheral blood. The chain combines TRBV7-2 with TRBJ2-3, with 7 bases matching TRBD2. The sequence was collected from a woman aged 80 or over with acute or convalescent COVID-19. The CDR3 reads CASSFDSGTDTQYF. The CDR3 bases are TGTGCCAGCAGCTTTGATAGCGGGACAGATACGCAGTATTTT.